One and the same sample provided the 26 T cell receptor beta chains below, sequenced in a study of cytomegalovirus exposure and HLA in healthy donors. Primers for the PCR totalled 60 Vbeta and 13 Jbeta. Data came from immunoSEQ multiplex PCR; TCRdb stores just in-frame clones and leaves some out. The profile shows about 150,000 clones, less than 85% of them singletons. The sample was PBMCs. These receptors all stem from a man aged 18 to 29 in good health and CMV-seropositive.

This rearrangement joins TRBV6-5 to TRBJ1-1, with D possibly TRBD1 on 6 matching bases. V lost 5 bases, J lost 5 bases, and 15 bases lay in between. CDR3 length: 14 residues. The germline V gene has CDR1 MNHEY and CDR2 SVGAGI. Here the CDR3 DNA reads TGTGCCAGCAGTACGGTCGGGGGGCAGACTGAAGCTTTCTTT. The encoded protein is CASSTVGGQTEAFF.

J is TRBJ2-1 and V is TRBV9; D may be TRBD1 (6 bases). With 4 bases removed from V and 10 bases from J, the gap between germline ends came to 12 bases. Looked up from germline, CDR1 is SGDLS and CDR2 is YYNGEE. This CDR3 is 12 amino acids long. CDR3 loop: CASSPQGGEQFF. The CDR3 DNA follows: TGTGCCAGCAGCCCACAGGGTGGGGAGCAGTTCTTC. The variable domain in full, with the rest retrieved from reference TRBV9 and TRBJ2-1, is DSGVTQTPKHLITATGQRVTLRCSPRSGDLSVYWYQQSLDQGLQFLIQYYNGEERAKGNILERFSAQQFPDLHSELNLSSLELGDSALYFCASSPQGGEQFFGPGTRLTVL.

This clone was picked up one time. J is TRBJ1-4 and V is TRBV19; D is unresolved. The germline V and J ends were trimmed by 5 bases and 7 bases, with 8 bases remaining between them. CDR1 and CDR2 from the germline V gene are LNHDA and SQIVND (reference sequence). The CDR3 totals 12 residues. CDR3 in amino acids: CASSFGGEKLFF. The CDR3 region has the DNA TGTGCCAGTAGTTTCGGTGGTGAAAAACTGTTTTTT. Combining the CDR3 with reference TRBV19 and TRBJ1-4 gives the whole variable domain DGGITQSPKYLFRKEGQNVTLSCEQNLNHDAMYWYRQDPGQGLRLIYYSQIVNDFQKGDIAEGYSVSREKKESFPLTVTSAQKNPTAFYLCASSFGGEKLFFGSGTQLSVL.

J is TRBJ2-7 and V is TRBV7-8; a possible D gene is TRBD1 (6 bases). The V gene's germline CDR1 is SGHVS and CDR2 FQNEAQ. This CDR3 contains 11 residues. Trimming left V 5 bases short and J 7 bases short, with 9 bases between. The CDR3 here is CASSPRGEQYF. CDR3 DNA sequence: TGTGCCAGCAGCCCCAGGGGTGAGCAGTACTTC.

This chain joins TRBV11-2 and TRBJ1-5; D remains unclear. The CDR3 length is 14 residues. Germline values: CDR1 SGHAT, CDR2 FQNNGV. The V end lost 2 bases, the J end lost 0 bases, and 5 bases lay between the germline ends. The CDR3 is CASSLYGSNQPQHF. The CDR3 coding sequence is TGTGCCAGCAGCTTATACGGTAGCAATCAGCCCCAGCATTTT.

This clone was recorded once. The rearrangement links TRBV9 to TRBJ1-2, with D unresolved. The CDR3 has 15 amino acids. Germline CDR1 is SGDLS and CDR2 is YYNGEE. V shed 0 bases and J shed 8 bases, with 17 bases lying between them. CDR3 nucleotide sequence: TGTGCCAGCAGCGTAGTTCCCCAGCTTATGGAGGGCTACACCTTC. It encodes CASSVVPQLMEGYTF.

The chain couples TRBV9 to TRBJ2-3; 9 bases map to TRBD2. The V and J ends lost 3 bases and 2 bases, in that order; junction bases with no gene match: 7. CDR1 is SGDLS, CDR2 YYNGEE, per germline. The length of the CDR3 is 16 residues. The CDR3 nucleotides are TGTGCCAGCAGCGCGTCCCCGGGACTAGCCACAGATACGCAGTATTTT. Residues: CASSASPGLATDTQYF.

The V and J genes are TRBV2 and TRBJ1-4, with unresolved D. V was pared by 2 bases and J by 13 bases, with 14 bases between. The CDR3 contains 13 residues. The V gene's germline CDR1 is SNHLY and CDR2 FYNNEI. The CDR3 sequence is CASSETSPTPLFF. CDR3 nucleotides: TGTGCCAGCAGTGAAACCTCCCCTACCCCACTGTTTTTT.

The chain combines TRBV18 with TRBJ1-2; the match to TRBD1 covers 9 bases. In germline, CDR1 is KGHSH, CDR2 LQKENI. The CDR3 totals 17 residues. V lost 6 bases and J lost 2; bases outside the gene matches: 13. The CDR3 loop is CASSPRDRVALNYGYTF. CDR3 DNA: TGTGCCAGCTCGCCCCGGGACAGGGTGGCGTTAAACTATGGCTACACCTTC.

Notes on this clone: One end of the junction is discordant with germline, which a read error may explain. This chain joins TRBV5-6 and TRBJ2-3; 7 positions match TRBD2. The CDR3 is made up of 16 amino acids. CDR1 and CDR2 from the germline V gene are SGHDT and YYEEEE. CDR3 nucleotides: TGTGCCACCAGCAGCTTTCGGGGGGTAAGGTCAGATACGCAGTATTTT. Encoded protein: CATSSFRGVRSDTQYF.

V gene TRBV27 combines with J gene TRBJ2-2, with 7 bases fitting TRBD1. The CDR3 contains 13 residues. V was pared by 4 bases and J by 6 bases, with 2 bases of the junction left unmatched. CDR1 MNHEY and CDR2 SMNVEV come from the germline V gene (reference sequence). The CDR3: CASSSQGAGELFF. Here the CDR3 DNA reads TGTGCCAGCAGTTCCCAGGGGGCCGGGGAGCTGTTTTTT.

This rearrangement joins TRBV9 to TRBJ1-2; the match to TRBD1 covers 9 bases. The CDR3 runs to 15 residues. Germline assignment: CDR1 SGDLS and CDR2 YYNGEE. The V and J ends lost 4 bases and 2 bases, in that order; junction bases with no gene match: 6. Written as DNA, the CDR3 is TGTGCCAGCAGCCTAATTGGACAGGGGAACTATGGCTACACCTTC. It is translated as CASSLIGQGNYGYTF. Supplemented by reference TRBV9 and TRBJ1-2, the full variable domain reads DSGVTQTPKHLITATGQRVTLRCSPRSGDLSVYWYQQSLDQGLQFLIQYYNGEERAKGNILERFSAQQFPDLHSELNLSSLELGDSALYFCASSLIGQGNYGYTFGSGTRLTVV.

J is TRBJ2-5 and V is TRBV28, with a weak D call TRBD1 (5 bases). V lost 5 bases, J lost 7 bases, and 8 bases lay in between. The CDR3 runs 11 residues. From germline, CDR1 is MDHEN and CDR2 SYDVKM. CDR3 amino acids: CASSPRGTQYF. The CDR3 coding sequence is TGTGCCAGCAGTCCTAGGGGGACCCAGTACTTC.

This clone was seen only a few times. The chain recombines TRBV7-9 with TRBJ1-1; maybe TRBD1 (6 bases). Germline loops: CDR1 SEHNR, CDR2 FQNEAQ (reference sequence). V was pared by 3 bases and J by 0 bases, with 20 bases between. CDR3 length: 18 residues. The chain's CDR3 is CASSLVGEDRLMNTEAFF. The DNA for the CDR3 is TGTGCCAGCAGCTTGGTGGGGGAAGACAGGCTAATGAACACTGAAGCTTTCTTT.

This clone was seen a handful of times. The DNA for the CDR3 is TGTGCCATCAGTGAGAGACAGGTTGTCACTGAAGCTTTCTTT. Its translation: CAISERQVVTEAFF. The gene calls are TRBV10-3 and TRBJ1-1, with a tentative D call TRBD1 (6 bases). Trimming shortened V by 2 bases and J by 4 bases, and 11 bases separated the two germline ends. The CDR3 is 14 residues long. CDR1 and CDR2 (germline): ENHRY, SYGVKD.

Details on this clone: One end of the junction does not line up with germline, which may come from a read error. The rearrangement joins TRBV5-1 to TRBJ1-2; D is perhaps TRBD1 (5 bases). Germline-derived CDR1 and CDR2 are SGHRS and YFSETQ. The CDR3 loop spans 13 amino acids. The CDR3 DNA is TGCGCCAGCAGTTTGGAGGGGTTAGATGGCTACACCTTC. Translating it yields CASSLEGLDGYTF. The variable domain in full, completed from reference TRBV5-1 and TRBJ1-2, reads KAGVTQTPRYLIKTRGQQVTLSCSPISGHRSVSWYQQTPGQGLQFLFEYFSETQRNKGNFPGRFSGRQFSNSRSEMNVSTLELGDSALYLCASSLEGLDGYTFGSGTRLTVV.

This clone has a handful of counts. This rearrangement joins TRBV2 to TRBJ2-5; D uncertain. CDR1 is SNHLY, CDR2 FYNNEI, per germline. The germline V and J ends were trimmed by 5 bases and 2 bases, with 9 bases remaining between them. The CDR3 has 13 amino acids. CDR3 nucleotides: TGTGCCAGCAGTCAGAACAGACAAGAGACCCAGTACTTC. This translates into CASSQNRQETQYF.

This clone appeared a single time. This chain links TRBV6-1 with TRBJ1-2, with D unclear. V was clipped by 11 bases and J by 8 bases, with 12 bases between them. Germline-derived CDR1 and CDR2 are MNHNS and SASEGT. This CDR3 has 10 residues. CDR3 region: CAGWEGGYTF. CDR3 DNA: TGTGCCGGGTGGGAGGGCGGCTACACCTTC.

The CDR3 DNA reads TGTGCCAGCAGTGAATTCGGGACAGGGGATGCCTACAATGAGCAGTTCTTC. Its translation is CASSEFGTGDAYNEQFF. This chain joins TRBV25-1 and TRBJ2-1, with TRBD1 matching 10 bases. The germline gives CDR1 MGHDK, CDR2 SYGVNS. This CDR3 is built from 17 residues. After removal of 1 base from V and 2 bases from J, the junction contained 5 bases not matched to a gene.

CDR3 protein: CASRGLAGQNYNEQFF. The CDR3, as DNA: TGTGCCAGCAGAGGACTAGCGGGACAGAATTACAATGAGCAGTTCTTC. V gene TRBV28 combines with J gene TRBJ2-1; TRBD2 aligns across 12 bases. Per germline, CDR1 MDHEN and CDR2 SYDVKM. Unmatched junction bases numbered 7, after V lost 6 bases and J lost 4 bases. The CDR3 covers 16 residues. The whole variable domain, filled in from reference TRBV28 and TRBJ2-1, reads DVKVTQSSRYLVKRTGEKVFLECVQDMDHENMFWYRQDPGLGLRLIYFSYDVKMKEKGDIPEGYSVSREKKERFSLILESASTNQTSMYLCASRGLAGQNYNEQFFGPGTRLTVL.

The rearrangement joins TRBV6-5 to TRBJ2-2; no definite D call. V was shortened by 8 bases and J by 3 bases, with 13 bases between the two germline ends. This CDR3 is 14 amino acids long. Per germline, CDR1 MNHEY and CDR2 SVGAGI. Here the CDR3 DNA reads TGTGCCAGCCGGAGAACGGATTACACCGGGGAGCTGTTTTTT. It specifies CASRRTDYTGELFF.

The sample holds a few counts of this clone. This rearrangement joins TRBV5-1 to TRBJ1-2, with a possible D match to TRBD1 (5 bases). Trimming cost V 1 base and J 3 bases, with 16 bases left between them. Germline CDR1 SGHRS, CDR2 YFSETQ. CDR3 length equals 16 residues. CDR3 amino acids: CASSLRRAGSDYGYTF. The CDR3 bases are TGCGCCAGCAGCTTGAGGAGGGCAGGGTCGGACTATGGCTACACCTTC.

The J gene is TRBJ1-1, the V gene TRBV29-1; TRBD1 matches at 9 bases. The CDR3 has 13 residues. CDR1 and CDR2 from the germline V gene are SQVTM and ANQGSEA. The ends lost 6 bases at V and 0 bases at J; junction bases unmatched: 2. The chain's CDR3 is CSVGTGMNTEAFF. The CDR3 region has the DNA TGCAGCGTGGGGACAGGGATGAACACTGAAGCTTTCTTT.

This chain connects TRBV20-1 to TRBJ2-1; D uncertain. Trimming removed 6 bases at V and 7 bases at J, with 10 bases between. This CDR3 is 11 amino acids long. The germline V gene encodes CDR1 DFQATT and CDR2 SNEGSKA (reference sequence). CDR3 region: CSARRVNEQFF. As DNA, the CDR3 is TGCAGTGCGAGACGTGTAAATGAGCAGTTCTTC.

The chain uses TRBV7-6 and TRBJ2-3, with D hard to call. This CDR3 is 15 amino acids long. V was trimmed by 0 bases and J by 2 bases, leaving 9 bases between them. Looked up from germline, CDR1 is SGHVS and CDR2 is FNYEAQ. The CDR3 here is CASSLALLNTDTQYF. The CDR3 region has the DNA TGTGCCAGCAGCTTAGCCCTGTTAAACACAGATACGCAGTATTTT.

V and J are TRBV10-1 and TRBJ2-3, with 12 bases identical to TRBD1. V lost 6 bases to trimming and J lost 4 bases; unmatched junction nucleotides: 5. The germline gives CDR1 WNHNN, CDR2 SYGVQD (reference sequence). CDR3 length equals 15 residues. CDR3 amino acids: CASSAGQGAADTQYF. In DNA, the CDR3 is TGCGCCAGCAGCGCGGGACAGGGGGCTGCAGATACGCAGTATTTT.